This TCR beta chain emerged from a study of identical twins (TCRdb year 2016). Describing the broader study: TCR alpha and beta repertoires from monozygotic twins, unrelated adults of various ages and cord blood were deep-sequenced to test whether fetal clonotypes persist. To rule out contamination, the twin experiments were replicated at different times with different library preparation protocols. Overall results and qualifications from the work: Recombination models systematically underestimated out-of-frame TCR alpha sharing in monozygotic twins but agreed with sharing between unrelated individuals. Out-of-frame TCR alpha sequences shared between twins showed an excess of low generation-probability sequences compared with coincidental sharing between unrelated individuals. Excess twin sharing in beta out-of-frame sequences was weaker because fewer shared sequences lowered the signal-to-noise ratio. Because the same donors could not be followed over many years, conclusions were based on cross-sectional statistical analysis. Abundant cord blood beta clonotypes carried fewer insertions; young adult naive repertoires showed a weaker similar trend, while memory repertoires showed none. Zero-insertion analyses could be partly confounded by invariant T cells such as MAIT and iNKT, although diverse VJ usage argued against such confounding for most clonotypes.

The V end gives up 0 bases and the J end 6 bases, leaving 5 bases in the junction not matched to a gene. CDR1 and CDR2 are drawn from the germline V gene (reference sequence): LNHNV, YYDKDF. The CDR3 numbers 15 residues from cysteine through phenylalanine. Left in the record is the CDR3 DNA by itself, 45 bases read in frame from the first base. Library construction relied on 5' RACE. Sequencing took place on an Illumina HiSeq 2000. A universal primer binding site was introduced by template switching, and a unique molecular identifier was present in the final cDNA, enabling accurate counting of TCR cDNA molecules. First-strand cDNA for TCR alpha and beta chains was synthesized from specific primers in the conserved constant-segment region. Each cDNA library was double barcoded, with a SMART-Mk sample barcode plus Illumina barcodes, to control for contamination. TruSeq adapter sequences and Illumina sample barcodes were added in two successive PCR steps. The Illumina HiSeq platform was used with custom primers to sequence TCR alpha and beta cDNA libraries. Regarding the original processing steps: Raw reads were processed with MiGEC to extract unique molecular identifiers, and MiXCR was used to determine CDR3 positions. For each individual, recombination models were inferred using an EM algorithm with the repgenHMM and IGoR tools. The analysis of shared clonotypes was done with the tcR package in R, with sharing normalized by the product of cloneset sizes. To study raw recombination free of thymic and clonal selection effects, out-of-frame nonproductive sequences were analyzed. TCRdb reworked the public reads: Q25 trimming with fastp, MiXCR clone assembly, productive beta chains retained. Rows with one shared CDR3 protein collapse into an entry with the most common genes and DNA. These V and J calls are TCRdb output, not the study's own analysis. The table for this sample lists hundreds of thousands of distinct CDR3 sequences; 5.5% to 6.5% of them were counted only once. 1.5% to 2% of the sample is in the top ten clones.

Every donor in the study was a healthy Caucasian. The study also sequenced three unrelated non-twin adults: a male aged 18 to 30, a male aged 50 to 59 and a female aged 50 to 59. Using Miltenyi CD45RO+ enrichment and human naive T-cell isolation kits, memory (CD45RO+) and naive T cells were isolated from PBMC. Only a few counts were recorded for this clonotype. The target of this receptor is not known. Base qualities were left out, and no much larger clone turns up one base away. The source material was naive T cells sorted from blood. Interpreted using the paper, the cell subset or site label stands for: cells isolated with a human naive T-cell isolation kit. Recombination joined TRBV15 with TRBJ1-5, with TRBD1 identical over 7 junction bases. The TCR comes from a man between 18 and 35 years old in good health. The DNA sequence reads TGTGCCACCAGCAGAGATGGCGCAGGGGGTCAGCCCCAGCATTTT. It encodes CATSRDGAGGQPQHF.